These 9 T cell receptor beta chains came from one sample sequenced in a study of cytomegalovirus exposure and HLA in healthy donors. Profiling relied on immunoSEQ multiplex PCR, and the TCRdb table lists in-frame clones only, not all of them. The sample has under 200,000 clones; about 90% are singletons. The sequencing sample was made of PBMCs. These receptors originate from a woman aged 18-29 years in good health and CMV-seropositive.

This clone was recorded only once. The V call is TRBV4-1, the J call TRBJ2-7; 8 positions agree with TRBD1. The CDR3 length is 14 residues. V trimming: 3 bases; J trimming: 5 bases; junction bases outside the gene matches: 6. Germline V lookup: CDR1 MGHRA, CDR2 YSYEKL. This CDR3 reads CASSQTRGPDEQYF. CDR3 coding DNA: TGCGCCAGCAGCCAGACCAGGGGGCCCGACGAGCAGTACTTC.

This clone was seen a handful of times. The chain couples TRBV25-1 to TRBJ1-6; 7 bases align to TRBD1. The CDR3 extends over 14 amino acids. The V gene end was trimmed by 10 bases and the J gene end by 0 bases; junction bases not matched to a gene: 3. The V gene's germline CDR1 is MGHDK and CDR2 SYGVNS. This CDR3 is CATRDSSYNSPLHF. The CDR3, as DNA: TGTGCCACCCGGGACAGCTCCTATAATTCACCCCTCCACTTT. Full variable domain (rest looked up from reference TRBV25-1 and TRBJ1-6): EADIYQTPRYLVIGTGKKITLECSQTMGHDKMYWYQQDPGMELHLIHYSYGVNSTEKGDLSSESTVSRIRTEHFPLTLESARPSHTSQYLCATRDSSYNSPLHFGNGTRLTVT.

The gene calls are TRBV19 and TRBJ1-1; D unclear. With 0 bases removed from V and 5 bases from J, the gap between germline ends came to 7 bases. This CDR3 is built from 13 residues. Germline loops: CDR1 LNHDA, CDR2 SQIVND (reference sequence). The CDR3 coding sequence is TGTGCCAGTAGTATAGATACAGTAACTGAAGCTTTCTTT. Protein sequence: CASSIDTVTEAFF.

CDR3 nucleotides: TGTGCCAGTAGTATCTGGCTGGGACAGGGTGAGGAGACCCAGTACTTC. Translated: CASSIWLGQGEETQYF. The chain links TRBV19 to TRBJ2-5, with 9 bases aligning to TRBD1. The CDR3 is made up of 16 amino acids. The germline V gene encodes CDR1 LNHDA and CDR2 SQIVND (reference sequence). The junction had 10 bases not matched to a gene; V was cut back by 3 bases and J by 5 bases.

The V gene is TRBV5-4, the J gene TRBJ1-2; D is possibly TRBD1 (6 bases). Germline-derived CDR1 and CDR2 are SGHNT and YYREEE (reference sequence). This CDR3 comprises 14 residues. Between the trimmed V and J ends, which lost 0 bases and 3 bases, there was a span of 9 bases. CDR3 sequence: CASSLEPGDYGYTF. The CDR3 DNA reads as TGTGCCAGCAGCTTGGAACCAGGGGACTATGGCTACACCTTC.

This clone was found once. The rearrangement links TRBV7-2 to TRBJ1-2; 7 bases fit TRBD1. Germline CDR1 is SGHTA and CDR2 is FQGNSA. V shed 3 bases, J shed 3 bases, and the junction held 1 base outside the gene matches. The CDR3 length is 13 residues. The CDR3, as DNA: TGTGCCAGCAGCTTTGGGACAGACTATGGCTACACCTTC. This translates into CASSFGTDYGYTF.

This clone appeared a few times. The rearrangement uses TRBV18 and TRBJ1-2; 9 positions match TRBD1. V gave up 5 bases and J gave up 7 bases; unmatched junction bases: 5. This CDR3 contains 13 residues. Germline assignment: CDR1 KGHSH and CDR2 LQKENI. The CDR3 nucleotides are TGTGCCAGCTCAGCCGGGACAGGGATTGGCTACACCTTC. This sequence encodes CASSAGTGIGYTF.

The V gene is TRBV2, the J gene TRBJ2-5; D possibly corresponds to TRBD2 (6 bases). Looked up from germline, CDR1 is SNHLY and CDR2 is FYNNEI. The CDR3 contains 13 residues. V lost 8 bases and J lost 3, with 13 bases in between. Here the CDR3 DNA reads TGTGCCAGCGTGCTCTGGGGGGAAGAGACCCAGTACTTC. It specifies CASVLWGEETQYF.

The chain recombines TRBV29-1 with TRBJ1-1; D gene unclear. Between the trimmed V and J ends, which lost 4 bases and 1 base, there was a span of 7 bases. CDR1 and CDR2 from the germline V gene are SQVTM and ANQGSEA. CDR3 length: 12 residues. CDR3: CSVVISNTEAFF. CDR3 nucleotides: TGCAGCGTTGTTATCTCGAACACTGAAGCTTTCTTT.